These 31 T cell receptor beta chains came from one sample sequenced in a study of CD4 and CD8 cells across lung adenocarcinoma regions. TCRdb reanalysed the PCR reads using MiXCR and keeps one entry per CDR3 protein. The sample lists about 7,700 distinct CDR3 sequences; roughly 50% were seen once. Material for sequencing was CD8+ T cells from the center of a lung tumor. Source of these receptors: a female donor with lung adenocarcinoma. The CD4 and CD8 labels of this study may be unreliable.

Note on this clonotype: One end of the junction varies from germline; a read error may be responsible. V and J are TRBV7-8 and TRBJ2-1; D is undetermined. This CDR3 contains 10 residues. CDR1 and CDR2 from the germline V gene are SGHVS and FQNEAQ. The DNA of the CDR3 is TGTGCCAGCAGCTTAGTTACGCAGTTCTTT. Protein product: CASSLVTQFF.

To note about this clonotype: The junction differs from germline at one of its ends, possibly a read error. The chain has TRBV2 and TRBJ2-1; D gene unclear. The CDR3 consists of 9 residues. Germline values: CDR1 SNHLY, CDR2 FYNNEI. CDR3 in amino acids: CAQIIKKKF. The CDR3 coding sequence is TGTGCCCAGATAATTAAAAAAAAATTT.

The V call is TRBV7-2, the J call TRBJ2-4, with D possibly being TRBD2 (6 bases). This CDR3 region has 19 residues. Trimming removed 6 bases at V and 13 bases at J, with 37 bases between. Germline loops: CDR1 SGHTA, CDR2 FQGNSA. In DNA form, the CDR3 reads TGTGCCAGCAGTTCCCCAAGTAGCGCGGGGCTGAGAACCAAAAACACGCAGTACTTC. Its protein product is CASSSPSSAGLRTKNTQYF.

This clonotype counts as hyperexpanded. Here the CDR3 reads CASSQRQTQYF. The CDR3 DNA sequence: TGTGCCAGCAGCCAACGGCAGACCCAGTACTTC. The rearrangement links TRBV7-2 to TRBJ2-5; D uncertain. Trimming cost V 5 bases and J 6 bases, with 7 bases left between them. The germline V gene encodes CDR1 SGHTA and CDR2 FQGNSA. There are 11 residues in the CDR3.

The chain couples TRBV27 to TRBJ2-3; TRBD1 might be the D (7 bases). The end of the DNA fits TRBJ2-1 better, so the J call may be wrong. Germline CDR1 is MNHEY and CDR2 is SMNVEV (reference sequence). The CDR3 length is 18 residues. This chain's CDR3 is CASSQGVAGGRAQNTQFF. Here the CDR3 DNA reads TGTGCCAGCAGTCAGGGGGTGGCCGGGGGCCGTGCCCAAAACACCCAGTTCTTC.

This clonotype ranks as medium-sized. The chain links TRBV7-2 to TRBJ1-1; D gene unclear. In germline, CDR1 is SGHTA, CDR2 FQGNSA. The CDR3 contains 13 residues. Trimming took 2 bases from V and 1 from J, leaving 5 bases between them. CDR3: CASSLLGNTEAFF. Here the CDR3 DNA reads TGTGCCAGCAGCTTATTGGGGAACACTGAAGCTTTCTTT.

The chain couples TRBV7-2 to TRBJ2-3; 8 bases fit TRBD2. With 6 bases clipped from V and 11 bases from J, the junction kept 13 bases outside the gene matches. This CDR3 is built from 14 residues. CDR1 is SGHTA, CDR2 FQGNSA, per germline. CDR3 in amino acids: CASRAGVKDDEQYF. DNA for the CDR3: TGTGCCAGCAGAGCGGGAGTGAAGGACGATGAGCAGTATTTT.

This clonotype was detected a few times. With a much larger clone just one base away, this may be a read error. DNA for the CDR3: TGTGCCAGCAGTCTGGGGAGTGTGGACACCCAGTTCTTC. Amino acid sequence: CASSLGSVDTQFF. The rearrangement uses TRBV12-3 or TRBV12-4 and TRBJ2-1, with D perhaps matching TRBD1 or TRBD2 (5 bases each). Trimming took 5 bases from V and 13 from J, leaving 18 bases between them. The CDR3 runs 13 residues.

In this sample, this clonotype turned up many times. The chain joins TRBV7-2 to TRBJ1-1; D is possibly TRBD1 (6 bases). V dropped 4 bases and J dropped 5 bases, with 14 bases sitting between them. Germline loops: CDR1 SGHTA, CDR2 FQGNSA. CDR3 length: 14 amino acids. The CDR3 is CASSSTGFGTEAFF. As DNA, the CDR3 is TGTGCCAGCAGCTCAACAGGGTTCGGTACTGAAGCTTTCTTT.

A few counts support this clonotype. The CDR3 DNA sequence: TGTGCCAGCACACAAACAAGGAACACTGAAGCTTTCTTT. Protein sequence: CASTQTRNTEAFF. This rearrangement joins TRBV7-2 to TRBJ1-1; D gene unclear. V lost 7 bases to trimming and J lost 1 base, with 10 bases between them. The germline V gene encodes CDR1 SGHTA and CDR2 FQGNSA. The CDR3 has 13 amino acids.

This sequence joins TRBV7-8 and TRBJ2-2, with no clear D. The CDR3 contains 13 residues. Germline V gene lookup returns CDR1 SGHVS and CDR2 FQNEAQ. The V and J ends lost 2 bases and 1 base respectively, with 2 bases between them. CDR3 residues: CASSLKNTGELFF. CDR3 bases: TGTGCCAGCAGCTTAAAGAACACCGGGGAGCTGTTTTTT.

On this clonotype: A read error may account for a junction end that differs from germline. This rearrangement joins TRBV7-2 to TRBJ2-3; unclear D gene. The end of the DNA fits TRBJ2-7 better, so the J call may be wrong. The germline CDR1 and CDR2 sequences are SGHTA and FQGNSA. The CDR3 is made up of 14 amino acids. The CDR3 bases are TGCCGCAGCACGTGGCTGGGAAGCACAAACATGCAGTACTTC. Its protein product is CRSTWLGSTNMQYF.

The chain recombines TRBV6-1 with TRBJ2-1; D possibly uses TRBD1 or TRBD2 (5 bases each). Matching the DNA end better, TRBJ2-7 makes the J call doubtful. Germline V gives CDR1 MNHNS, CDR2 SASEGT. There are 15 residues in the CDR3. This chain's CDR3 is CASRLRDGGFYEQYF. The CDR3 DNA follows: TGTGCCAGCAGACTCAGGGACGGTGGCTTCTACGAGCAGTACTTC.

This clonotype was seen at least ten times. The J gene is TRBJ2-3, the V gene TRBV6-4; D unresolved. There are 14 residues in the CDR3. Germline values: CDR1 MRHNA, CDR2 SNTAGT. Trimming left V 6 bases short and J 2 bases short, with 12 bases between. In DNA form, the CDR3 reads TGTGCCAGCAGACCGGACGGAGACACAGATACGCAGTATTTT. Amino acids: CASRPDGDTDTQYF.

This clonotype has just a few counts. The chain combines TRBV6-1 with TRBJ2-1; D gene uncertain. V lost 2 bases to trimming and J lost 10 bases, with 18 bases between them. Germline V gene sequence: CDR1 MNHNS, CDR2 SASEGT. The CDR3 is made up of 15 amino acids. The CDR3 DNA is TGTGCCAGCAGTGAATATAGATCAAGCTCCTACGAGCAGTTCTTC. Its translation: CASSEYRSSSYEQFF.

Comments on this clonotype: This clone may be a read error of a much larger clone one base away. This CDR3 reads CASSPAGTVYNSPLQF. For the CDR3, the DNA is TGTGCCAGCAGCCCCGCAGGTACCGTCTATAATTCACCCCTCCAATTT. V gene TRBV12-3 or TRBV12-4 combines with J gene TRBJ1-6; D gene ambiguous. The length of the CDR3 is 16 residues.

The rearrangement uses TRBV12-3 or TRBV12-4 and TRBJ2-1; D is unresolved. CDR3 length equals 13 residues. Trimming removed 7 bases from V and 5 bases from J, with 12 bases in between. The CDR3 reads CASTLSSDNEQFF. The DNA of the CDR3 is TGTGCCAGCACCCTCTCCAGTGACAATGAGCAGTTCTTC.

This clonotype occurred a few times. V usage is TRBV5-1 and J usage is TRBJ2-2, with 7 bases fitting TRBD1. J lost 7 bases, V lost 4 bases, and 13 bases had no gene match. The length of the CDR3 is 16 residues. Germline V CDR1 and CDR2: SGHRS, YFSETQ. The CDR3 spells CASSGGHRGEVGELFF. The DNA of the CDR3 is TGCGCCAGCAGCGGAGGCCACAGGGGTGAGGTCGGGGAGCTGTTTTTT.

This chain joins TRBV18 and TRBJ2-1; TRBD1 might be the D (6 bases). There are 15 residues in the CDR3. Germline V gene data show CDR1 as KGHSH and CDR2 as LQKENI. V lost 3 bases and J 4 bases, leaving 13 bases between the germline ends. CDR3 sequence (DNA): TGTGCCAGCTCACCGTCGACAGGCGGTTACAATGAGCAGTTCTTC. It encodes CASSPSTGGYNEQFF.

Concerning this clonotype itself: An end of the junction differs from the germline gene, which may be a read error. This sequence joins TRBV7-7 and TRBJ2-2; D is uncertain. The length of the CDR3 is 16 residues. Germline assignment: CDR1 SSHAT and CDR2 FNYEAQ (reference sequence). This CDR3 reads CASSPVPIVYTGELFF. The DNA of the CDR3 is TGTGCTAGCAGCCCCGTCCCCATAGTATACACCGGGGAGCTGTTTTTT.

This clonotype has more than one count but fewer than ten. The V call is TRBV5-1, the J call TRBJ2-3; TRBD2 is a possible D gene (5 bases). The germline V gene has CDR1 SGHRS and CDR2 YFSETQ. V was shortened by 1 base and J by 8 bases, with 20 bases between the two germline ends. The CDR3 sequence is 16 residues long. CDR3 coding DNA: TGCGCCAGCAGCTTGATTGGACTGGGTCCCACCGCTACGCAGTATTTT. Protein product: CASSLIGLGPTATQYF.

The rearrangement links TRBV10-3 to TRBJ2-4; maybe TRBD2 (7 bases). Deletions cut 11 bases from V and 13 bases from J, with 30 bases between. Germline CDR1 ENHRY, CDR2 SYGVKD. The CDR3 is made up of 15 amino acids. CDR3 coding DNA: TGTGCCGGGGGTGGGGGGGGCCGGGACCCAGATACCCAGTACTTC. Protein: CAGGGGGRDPDTQYF.

The chain has TRBV7-6 and TRBJ2-1, with D unresolved. V lost 1 base to trimming and J lost 10 bases, with 14 bases between them. The CDR3 has 14 residues. From germline, CDR1 is SGHVS and CDR2 FNYEAQ. CDR3 sequence reads: CASSLVGFSYEQFF. The CDR3 coding sequence is TGTGCCAGCAGCTTAGTCGGCTTCTCCTACGAGCAGTTCTTC.

A few counts support this clonotype. Germline and junction disagree at one end, which may indicate a read error. This sequence joins TRBV6-1 and TRBJ2-6, with TRBD1 as a possible D gene (5 bases). The CDR3 has 10 residues. Germline lookup yields CDR1 MNHNS and CDR2 SASEGT. This chain's CDR3 is CTSGAYELSF. The CDR3 nucleotides are TGCACCTCTGGGGCCTACGAGCTGTCTTTC.

V gene TRBV7-6 combines with J gene TRBJ1-6, with TRBD1 as a possible D gene (5 bases). Trimming pared 1 base from V and 10 bases from J, leaving 11 bases between. The CDR3 runs 14 residues. Germline CDR1 reads SGHVS; CDR2 reads FNYEAQ. Here the CDR3 DNA reads TGTGCCAGCAGCTTAGGCAGGGCTAACTCACCCCTCCACTTT. This encodes CASSLGRANSPLHF.

By share, this clonotype counts as medium-sized. The chain recombines TRBV6-1 with TRBJ2-7; 7 nucleotides align to TRBD2. Germline assignment: CDR1 MNHNS and CDR2 SASEGT. With V trimmed by 7 bases and J by 3 bases, 9 bases remained unmatched. The CDR3 is made up of 14 amino acids. The chain's CDR3 is CASKKTSSYYEQYF. Here the CDR3 DNA reads TGTGCCAGCAAAAAGACTAGCTCCTACTACGAGCAGTACTTC.

The chain has TRBV11-3 and TRBJ2-3, with D maybe TRBD2 (6 bases). The V gene lost 11 bases and the J gene lost 2 bases, with 20 bases spanning the gap. CDR1 SGHNT and CDR2 YENEEA come from the germline V gene. This CDR3 region has 15 residues. For the CDR3, the DNA is TGTGCCGGGGGGTTAGGGCTAGGGGACACAGATACGCAGTATTTT. Protein product: CAGGLGLGDTDTQYF.

The chain joins TRBV7-2 to TRBJ2-3; no clear D. The CDR3 has 15 residues. The germline V and J ends were trimmed by 5 bases and 2 bases, with 14 bases remaining between them. Per the germline V gene, CDR1 is SGHTA and CDR2 is FQGNSA. CDR3 sequence (DNA): TGTGCCAGCAGCCTAACTCCGGTGAACACAGATACGCAGTATTTT. This sequence encodes CASSLTPVNTDTQYF.

This clonotype has a count of ten or more. J is TRBJ2-3 and V is TRBV7-2, with D perhaps TRBD2 (6 bases). The germline CDR1 and CDR2 sequences are SGHTA and FQGNSA. The CDR3 extends over 13 amino acids. Between the trimmed V and J ends, which lost 5 bases and 4 bases, there was a span of 10 bases. The CDR3 is CASSQDYSDTQYF. In nucleotides, the CDR3 is TGTGCCAGCAGCCAGGACTATTCAGATACGCAGTATTTT. Drawing the rest from reference TRBV7-2 and TRBJ2-3, the complete variable domain is GAGVSQSPSNKVTEKGKDVELRCDPISGHTALYWYRQSLGQGLEFLIYFQGNSAPDKSGLPSDRFSAERTGGSVSTLTIQRTQQEDSAVYLCASSQDYSDTQYFGPGTRLTVL.

V and J are TRBV28 and TRBJ2-3; no clear D gene. The J call may not be correct, given that the DNA end is closer to TRBJ2-5. The CDR3 covers 15 residues. Germline CDR1 and CDR2: MDHEN and SYDVKM. The chain's CDR3 is CASSPRFEGTETQYF. For the CDR3, the DNA is TGTGCCAGCAGTCCAAGGTTCGAAGGCACAGAGACCCAGTACTTC.

Remarks on this clonotype: One end of the junction fails to match germline, which may point to a read error. V and J are TRBV6-1 and TRBJ2-1; the D gene could be TRBD1 or TRBD2 (6 bases each). The DNA end lines up better with TRBJ2-5; the J call may be wrong. There are 16 residues in the CDR3. Germline V gene data show CDR1 as MNHNS and CDR2 as SASEGT. CDR3 amino acids: CASAGLGGRDQEIQYF. The CDR3 DNA sequence: TGTGCCAGCGCGGGGCTCGGGGGCCGTGACCAAGAGATCCAGTACTTC.